This T cell receptor (beta chain) was captured by sequencing in a study of T cell responses to AZD1222 COVID-19 vaccine. Using immunoSEQ multiplex PCR, the repertoire was profiled, and TCRdb retains in-frame clones only, with some absent. The repertoire includes around 100,000 clones, more than 75% of them detected once, and approximately 15% sits in the top ten. Study-wide results and limits: Vaccine-related CD4 TCRs covered spike, predominating at 160-218 and 743-854. Possibly, clonal diversity was underestimated; donors were largely white British and included more females. Seropositive AZD1222 recipients at baseline numbered only five or six. When two AZD1222 doses had been given, Spike-specific TCR breadth and depth rose.

As regards this clone: Antigen specificity is unknown.

The sample here was peripheral blood, taken on day 0 of AZD1222 vaccination. This TCR came from an adult in good health.

The CDR3: CASSLGDRGPPGGYTF. Here the CDR3 DNA reads TGCGCCAGCAGCTTGGGGGACAGGGGGCCCCCCGGTGGCTACACCTTC. The V call is TRBV5-1, the J call TRBJ1-2; 12 nucleotides align to TRBD1. The trim removed 0 bases at V and 7 bases at J, leaving 7 bases unmatched. Germline V gene sequence: CDR1 SGHRS, CDR2 YFSETQ. This CDR3 is built from 16 residues.